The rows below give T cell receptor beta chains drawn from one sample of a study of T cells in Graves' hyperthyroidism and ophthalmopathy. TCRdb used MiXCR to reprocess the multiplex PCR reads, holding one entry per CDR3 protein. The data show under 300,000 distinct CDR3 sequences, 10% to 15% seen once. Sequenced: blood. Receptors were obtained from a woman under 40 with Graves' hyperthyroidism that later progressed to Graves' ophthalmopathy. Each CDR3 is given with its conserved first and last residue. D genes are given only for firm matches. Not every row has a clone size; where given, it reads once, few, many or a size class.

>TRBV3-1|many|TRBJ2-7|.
TGTGCCAGCAGCCAAGAGGCCTCCTACGAGCAGTACTTC
CASSQEASYEQYF
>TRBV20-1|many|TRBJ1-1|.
TGCAGTGCTCTCCGGGAAGGGGGCACTGAAGCTTTCTTT
CSALREGGTEAFF
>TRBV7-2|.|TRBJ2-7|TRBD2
TGTGCCAGCAGCTTAGGTGTAGCGGGAGGTTACGAGCAGTACTTC
CASSLGVAGGYEQYF
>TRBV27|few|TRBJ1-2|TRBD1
TGTGCCAGCAGTTCAGGACTTCCGGACAGGGGAGCGTATGGCTACACCTTC
CASSSGLPDRGAYGYTF
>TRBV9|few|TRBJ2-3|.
TGTGCCAGCAGCGTTGGCCCTAGCGCAGATACGCAGTATTTT
CASSVGPSADTQYF
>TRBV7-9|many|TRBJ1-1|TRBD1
TGTGCCAGCAGCCCGAGGACAGGAACGCAGAACACTGAAGCTTTCTTT
CASSPRTGTQNTEAFF
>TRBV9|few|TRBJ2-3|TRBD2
TGTGCCAGCAGCGCGACTAGCGGGAGGCCGACGCAGTATTTT
CASSATSGRPTQYF
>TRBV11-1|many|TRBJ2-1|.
TGTGCCAGCAGTTCTCTGGGGGAGCAGTTCTTC
CASSSLGEQFF
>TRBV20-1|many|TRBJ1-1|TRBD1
TGCAGTGCTAGAGATCCGGCAGGGGGCACTGAAGCTTTCTTT
CSARDPAGGTEAFF
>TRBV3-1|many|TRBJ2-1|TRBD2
TGTGCCAGCAGCCATACTAGCGGGTACAATGAGCAGTTCTTC
CASSHTSGYNEQFF
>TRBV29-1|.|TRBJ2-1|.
TGCAGCGTTGCCCACAATGAGCAGTTCTTC
CSVAHNEQFF
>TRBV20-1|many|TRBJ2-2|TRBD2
TGCAGTGCTAGAGAACTAGCGGGTAGGGGGGAGCTGTTTTTT
CSARELAGRGELFF
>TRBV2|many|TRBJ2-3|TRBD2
TGTGCCAGCATGAAGCGGGAGAGCACAGATACGCAGTATTTT
CASMKRESTDTQYF
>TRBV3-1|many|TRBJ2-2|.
TGTGCCAGCAGCCAAGATCTACGCCTGTTTTTT
CASSQDLRLFF